This TCR beta chain originates from a study of cytomegalovirus exposure and HLA in healthy donors. Germline values: CDR1 MGHRA, CDR2 YSYEKL. V lost 3 bases and J lost 0, with 17 bases in between. The CDR3 length is 18 residues. In the case of this clone: The antigen is not known.

It was with 60 Vbeta and 13 Jbeta primers that the PCR ran. Sequenced by immunoSEQ multiplex PCR; TCRdb stores in-frame clones only, minus some. The repertoire holds approximately 150,000 clones, 68% seen once, with approximately 1.5% in the top ten. The study, taken as a whole, reports: Across HLA loci, a later analysis found differing TCR association rates, with DRB1 most and HLA-C fewest.

The J gene is TRBJ2-2, the V gene TRBV4-1, with a weak D call TRBD2 (6 bases). This clonotype was obtained from a man aged 50 or older in good health and CMV-seronegative. The sequenced sample was PBMCs. CDR3 protein: CASSHDAPGTSNTGELFF. The DNA for the CDR3 is TGCGCCAGCAGCCATGACGCCCCCGGGACTTCGAACACCGGGGAGCTGTTTTTT.